This TCR beta chain was retrieved from a study of shared clonotypes between healthy human individuals (dated by TCRdb to the early 2020s). About the full investigation: A few men and two women, aged 18 to 49 years, made up the cohort. For each donor, CD4 naive and CD4 memory were each given three plates, CD8 naive was given two plates, and CD8 memory was given one plate. Blood TCR repertoires of five healthy adults were deeply sequenced to estimate repertoire size and the extent of clonotype sharing between individuals. Different laboratories and diverse techniques were used to prepare libraries and sequence TCR repertoires, to increase sequencing depth and limit assay-specific biases. Each donor's leukapheresis produced roughly between about 0.8 and 10 billion PBMCs. Points the paper makes about the study in general: Pairwise subsampling led to the expectation that sequencing depth would affect the degree of clonotype sharing among donors. Compared with non-shared clonotypes, clonotypes shared by all four sorted-subset donors had higher generation probabilities. Roughly 5.2% of naive CD4, around 4% of naive CD8, approximately 2.2% of memory CD4, and over 0.35% of memory CD8 clonotypes were shared across a few donors. Incomplete sequencing was indicated by rarefaction of sorted-subset datasets, despite the large sequencing depth. The genetic and exposure-history diversity represented was limited by the small number of donors. Estimated clonotype richness was generally larger for naive than for memory subsets. Sampling was limited to blood, and TCR repertoires in tissue likely differ from TCR repertoires in blood.

TCR CDR3 regions were amplified from genomic DNA by multiplex PCR using the deep immunoSEQ assay. Extracted genomic DNA from each cell subset was distributed evenly across all wells of several immunoSEQ 96-well plates, and each plate was treated as a replicate. For sorted subsets, 200 to 250 ng genomic DNA, equal to tens of thousands of T cell genomes, was loaded into each replicate PCR. Purified libraries were quantified with a Qubit 3.0 fluorometer, sized on a Bioanalyzer 2100, and re-quantified with the KAPA Library Quantification kit. Every immunoSEQ 96-well plate was sequenced on a separate single-read 150-cycle Illumina NextSeq 550 flow cell. On the authors' methods: Because only junctional sequences without quality scores were contained in the immunoSEQ output, filtering matching that applied to full-length reads could not be performed. Sequences were annotated with PyIR, a Python wrapper for IgBLAST v1.9, and V/J genes and CDR3 were assigned using IMGT germline references. Any read was removed if the V/J assignment was weak (E-value above 1e-6), the CDR3 was missing, or the read contained stop codons, out-of-frame junctions, or ambiguous translated residues. A V3J clonotype was defined by an identical inferred V gene, J gene, and CDR3 amino acid sequence. To compute the percentage overlap between repertoires, the number of shared unique clonotypes was divided by the size of the smaller repertoire. Richness of each repertoire was evaluated using RTK rarefaction, the Chao1 estimator, and Recon v2.1 estimates of unobserved clonotypes. For all TCRbeta clonotypes obtained by the gDNA method from several donors, generation probabilities were computed with OLGA. TCRdb provides this immuneACCESS table in a form limited to in-frame rearrangements. Some clones are lacking; in checked studies, under half of them reflect an unresolved V gene, and why the rest are absent is not known. V and J calls and clone size are those listed in that table; D and trimming were worked out from the DNA. A total of some 2,000,000 clones appear in this sample, approximately 94% of them only once. Jointly, the top ten make up approximately 0.13% of the sample.

Donors were healthy HIV-negative adults with no recently reported acute infections or vaccinations. Every donor was a Caucasian adult residing in Nashville, Tennessee, USA. CD4+ T cells were enriched through magnetic negative selection, after which naive cells were positively selected on CD45RA and the remaining negative fraction served as the memory subset. After blood collection by leukapheresis, PBMCs were isolated using Ficoll-Histopaque density gradient centrifugation and then cryopreserved in the vapor phase of liquid nitrogen. Analytical flow cytometry was used to check the purity and quantity of each magnetically sorted T cell population. Each sorted fraction had its genomic DNA isolated and then quantified by UV absorbance on a Nanodrop 2000c. Based on the germline V gene (reference sequence), the CDR1 and CDR2 sequences are LNHNV and YYDKDF. V has 2 bases trimmed and J has 4 bases trimmed; junction bases matching no gene number 5. Taken from cysteine to phenylalanine, the CDR3 has 16 residues. CDR3 DNA is the only sequence kept; it has 48 bases, read in frame from the first base.

With regard to this clone: Its specific antigen is unknown. No qualities accompany the bases; no much larger clone lies one base away.

The chain uses TRBV15 and TRBJ2-5; 12 bases in the junction line up with TRBD1. The sequencing sample was made of naive CD4+ T cells sorted from blood. The sample's cell subset or site label, decoded: CD45RA+ positively selected. The clonotype comes from a young man in good health. Here is the DNA: TGTGCCACCAGCAGATCGGGACAGGGGGCGCGAGAGACCCAGTACTTC. This translates into CATSRSGQGARETQYF.